This is a list of T cell receptor beta chains from one sample in a study of blood T cell repertoires in COVID-19. Here immunoSEQ multiplex PCR was the method, and the copy in TCRdb shows in-frame clones only, minus some. The sample holds some 290,000 clones; 86% are singletons and the top ten take 3.6%. Specimen: peripheral blood. The receptors shown here come from a man between 18 and 35 years old with active or convalescent COVID-19. Both conserved end residues are part of each CDR3. A D gene is named only where the DNA matches it firmly. Expanded clones are given a class, and other clones once, few, many or no size at all.

>TRBJ1-1|TRBV14|NA|NA
CASSQDEDTEAFF
TGTGCCAGCAGCCAAGATGAGGACACTGAAGCTTTCTTT
>TRBJ2-4|TRBV19|NA|NA
CASSIGPENIQYF
TGTGCCAGTAGTATAGGTCCAGAAAACATTCAGTACTTC
>TRBJ1-2|TRBV18|few|NA
CASSPGAVDYGYTF
TGTGCCAGCTCACCAGGCGCGGTGGACTATGGCTACACCTTC
>TRBJ2-2|TRBV9|NA|TRBD1
CASSTGQINTGELFF
TGTGCCAGCAGCACGGGACAGATTAACACCGGGGAGCTGTTTTTT
>TRBJ2-7|TRBV18|few|NA
CASSRDSVREQYF
TGTGCCAGCTCCCGGGACTCGGTCCGGGAGCAGTACTTC
>TRBJ2-7|TRBV29-1|NA|NA
CSVSHTSYEQYF
TGCAGCGTGTCCCACACCTCCTACGAGCAGTACTTC
>TRBJ1-4|TRBV7-2|NA|TRBD1
CASSRSPGQGNEKLFF
TGTGCCAGCAGTCGCTCCCCGGGACAGGGAAATGAAAAACTGTTTTTT
>TRBJ1-1|TRBV27|NA|TRBD1
CASSAGTGYTEAFF
TGTGCCAGCAGCGCCGGGACAGGTTATACTGAAGCTTTCTTT
>TRBJ2-7|TRBV19|once|TRBD1
CASYLTGGSSHEQYF
TGTGCCAGTTATCTAACAGGGGGATCATCCCACGAGCAGTACTTC
>TRBJ2-3|TRBV24-1|NA|NA
CATSGGLSTDTQYF
TGTGCCACCAGTGGAGGATTAAGCACAGATACGCAGTATTTT
>TRBJ1-5|TRBV10-3|few|NA
CASAGLNQPQHF
TGTGCCAGTGCCGGGTTGAATCAGCCCCAGCATTTT
>TRBJ2-7|TRBV11-2|NA|NA
CASSLDLGSAEQYF
TGTGCCAGCAGCTTAGATCTAGGCTCGGCCGAGCAGTACTTC
>TRBJ2-1|TRBV19|NA|TRBD2
CASTISSGGYNEQFF
TGTGCCAGTACCATATCTAGCGGAGGCTACAATGAGCAGTTCTTC
>TRBJ2-5|TRBV27|NA|NA
CASKPHQGETQYF
TGTGCCAGCAAACCCCACCAGGGCGAGACCCAGTACTTC
>TRBJ2-7|TRBV9|NA|NA
CASSPTLSYEQYF
TGTGCCAGCAGCCCAACGCTTAGTTACGAGCAGTACTTC
>TRBJ1-4|TRBV24-1|NA|NA
CATSDFEEKLFF
TGTGCCACCAGTGATTTCGAGGAAAAACTGTTTTTT
>TRBJ2-2|TRBV9|NA|NA
CASSKGAGELFF
TGTGCCAGCAGTAAAGGGGCCGGGGAGCTGTTTTTT
>TRBJ2-1|TRBV5-4|NA|TRBD1
CASSSLQGRSYNEQFF
TGTGCCAGCAGCTCGTTACAGGGGCGCTCCTACAATGAGCAGTTCTTC
>TRBJ2-7|TRBV6-2/TRBV6-3|NA|TRBD2
CASSYSSLAGGRSSYEQYF
TGTGCCAGCAGTTACTCGAGCCTAGCGGGAGGGCGTAGCTCCTACGAGCAGTACTTC
>TRBJ1-1|TRBV14|NA|NA
CASSQDPNMNTEAFF
TGTGCCAGCAGCCAAGACCCGAACATGAACACTGAAGCTTTCTTT
>TRBJ2-7|TRBV12-3/TRBV12-4|NA|NA
CASSFMEDHEQYF
TGTGCCAGCAGTTTTATGGAGGACCACGAGCAGTACTTC
>TRBJ2-7|TRBV11-2|NA|NA
CASSLSGAYEQYF
TGTGCCAGCAGCCTCTCTGGGGCTTACGAGCAGTACTTC
>TRBJ1-2|TRBV4-1|NA|TRBD1
CASSQGTGDGYTF
TGCGCCAGCAGCCAAGGGACAGGGGATGGCTACACCTTC
>TRBJ1-4|TRBV29-1|NA|TRBD1
CSYRTGVEKLFF
TGCAGCTACAGGACAGGGGTAGAAAAACTGTTTTTT
>TRBJ1-1|TRBV29-1|NA|NA
CSVVSREAFF
TGCAGCGTTGTCAGTCGTGAAGCTTTCTTT
>TRBJ2-5|TRBV6-5|NA|NA
CASSYSLPTYQETQYF
TGTGCCAGCAGTTACTCGCTTCCGACTTACCAAGAGACCCAGTACTTC
>TRBJ2-3|TRBV19|few|NA
CASEESTDTQYF
TGTGCCAGTGAGGAGAGCACAGATACGCAGTATTTT
>TRBJ2-5|TRBV14|NA|TRBD1
CASSYRQGLSRETQYF
TGTGCCAGCAGCTATCGACAGGGGCTAAGTCGAGAGACCCAGTACTTC
>TRBJ1-1|TRBV10-3|NA|NA
CAISENRDTEAFF
TGTGCCATCAGTGAAAACAGGGACACTGAAGCTTTCTTT
>TRBJ2-1|TRBV6-1|NA|TRBD2
CASSFREGHNEQFF
TGTGCCAGCAGTTTCCGGGAGGGCCACAATGAGCAGTTCTTC
>TRBJ1-2|TRBV9|NA|TRBD1
CASSPRTGDLANYGYTF
TGTGCCAGCAGCCCACGGACAGGGGACTTAGCTAACTATGGCTACACCTTC
>TRBJ1-2|TRBV6-5|NA|NA
CATQGRVNYGYTF
TGTGCCACTCAGGGCAGGGTGAACTATGGCTACACCTTC
>TRBJ2-5|TRBV6-6|NA|NA
CASSPAGSETQYF
TGTGCCAGCAGCCCGGCAGGGTCGGAGACCCAGTACTTC
>TRBJ2-7|TRBV6-2/TRBV6-3|NA|NA
CASSQDSPYEQYF
TGTGCCAGCAGCCAAGACTCTCCCTACGAGCAGTACTTC
>TRBJ2-1|TRBV19|NA|TRBD2
CASSPLRSGSRGEQFF
TGTGCCAGTAGTCCCCTGAGGAGCGGGAGCAGGGGTGAGCAGTTCTTC
>TRBJ2-5|TRBV5-1|NA|TRBD2
CASQLAGLETQYF
TGCGCCAGCCAGCTAGCGGGCTTGGAGACCCAGTACTTC